This record looks at one T cell receptor (beta chain) sequence and its context. The record originates from a study of T cells in Graves' hyperthyroidism and ophthalmopathy. TCR beta CDR3 regions were amplified from RNA transcripts. The TCR CDR3 was amplified in a first-round RT-PCR using the HTBI primer set. Each CDR3 protein is one row after TCRdb ran MiXCR on the multiplex PCR reads. This sample carries some 510,000 distinct CDR3 sequences, around 20% of them seen once, and the ten largest clones take 26%. V lost 8 bases to trimming and J lost 0 bases, with 16 bases between them. The CDR3 contains 16 residues. The germline gives CDR1 SNHLY, CDR2 FYNNEI.

The source of this sequence is a man younger than 35 with Graves' hyperthyroidism. This chain connects TRBV2 to TRBJ1-4, with a tentative D call TRBD1 (6 bases). Input material: blood. The CDR3 coding sequence is TGTGCCAGCCGTTGGGGGGGGCCAGCAACTAATGAAAAACTGTTTTTT. Translation gives CASRWGGPATNEKLFF.